A selection of T cell receptor beta chains follows, all from one sample in a study of response to subunit inactivated influenza vaccine. TCRdb reanalysed the RT-PCR reads using MiXCR and keeps one entry per CDR3 protein. The sample holds roughly 760,000 distinct CDR3 sequences, approximately 22% seen once. The input for sequencing was PBMCs from blood, taken around 5 days after vaccination. These receptors were collected from a man aged 45-65 years who received an inactivated influenza vaccine. CDR3s include the opening cysteine and the closing phenylalanine or tryptophan. The listing skips clone size in some rows; elsewhere it reads once, few, many or a size class.

j_gene: TRBJ1-2; v_gene: TRBV10-3; abundance: few; CDR3aa: CAISDSSYGYTF
j_gene: TRBJ2-3; v_gene: TRBV5-1; abundance: many; CDR3aa: CASSLAPAGNTDTQYF
j_gene: TRBJ1-2; v_gene: TRBV7-9; abundance: -; CDR3aa: CASSQTQGGDGYTF
j_gene: TRBJ2-1; v_gene: TRBV28; abundance: -; CDR3aa: CASSSPTLADAYNEQFF
j_gene: TRBJ2-5; v_gene: TRBV4-3; abundance: -; CDR3aa: CASSQLASGGQETQYF
j_gene: TRBJ1-2; v_gene: TRBV6-5; abundance: few; CDR3aa: CASSYSRGSNYGYTF
j_gene: TRBJ1-4; v_gene: TRBV11-2; abundance: -; CDR3aa: CASSATGVDEKLFF
j_gene: TRBJ2-1; v_gene: TRBV5-1; abundance: -; CDR3aa: CASSYFDRGSYNEQFF
j_gene: TRBJ2-2; v_gene: TRBV5-6; abundance: -; CDR3aa: CASSRLNDREWELFF
j_gene: TRBJ1-5; v_gene: TRBV12-3/TRBV12-4; abundance: many; CDR3aa: CASSQDSGGGPQHF
j_gene: TRBJ2-6; v_gene: TRBV13; abundance: few; CDR3aa: CASSLDQGAGANVLTF
j_gene: TRBJ2-2; v_gene: TRBV6-2/TRBV6-3; abundance: few; CDR3aa: CASGEQGIAGELFF
j_gene: TRBJ2-7; v_gene: TRBV29-1; abundance: -; CDR3aa: CSVFGDRGAEQYF
j_gene: TRBJ2-1; v_gene: TRBV11-2; abundance: -; CDR3aa: CASSLGRSEQFF
j_gene: TRBJ2-7; v_gene: TRBV4-3; abundance: -; CDR3aa: CASSQDVEGPGTHEQYF
j_gene: TRBJ1-5; v_gene: TRBV20-1; abundance: few; CDR3aa: CCARELGDFSNQPQHF
j_gene: TRBJ2-7; v_gene: TRBV4-2; abundance: few; CDR3aa: CASSHRLAGDSYEQYF
j_gene: TRBJ2-7; v_gene: TRBV7-9; abundance: -; CDR3aa: CASSLTRFEQYF
j_gene: TRBJ1-3; v_gene: TRBV3-1; abundance: -; CDR3aa: CASSADSSGNTIYF
j_gene: TRBJ2-4; v_gene: TRBV19; abundance: many; CDR3aa: CASISRAKNIQYF
j_gene: TRBJ2-3; v_gene: TRBV20-1; abundance: -; CDR3aa: CSAQRTGSTDTQYF
j_gene: TRBJ1-5; v_gene: TRBV6-1; abundance: -; CDR3aa: CASSPQAGMISNQPQHF